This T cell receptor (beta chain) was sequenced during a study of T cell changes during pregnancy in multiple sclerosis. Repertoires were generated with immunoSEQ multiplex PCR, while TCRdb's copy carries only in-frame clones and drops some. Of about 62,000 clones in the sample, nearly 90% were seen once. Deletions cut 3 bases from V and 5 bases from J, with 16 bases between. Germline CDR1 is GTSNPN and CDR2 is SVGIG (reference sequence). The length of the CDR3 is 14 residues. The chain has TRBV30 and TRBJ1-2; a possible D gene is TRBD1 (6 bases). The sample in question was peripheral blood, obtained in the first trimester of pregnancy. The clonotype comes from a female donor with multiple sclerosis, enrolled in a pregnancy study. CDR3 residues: CAWSSAGAGYGYTF. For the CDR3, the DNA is TGTGCCTGGAGCAGTGCGGGGGCGGGATATGGCTACACCTTC.